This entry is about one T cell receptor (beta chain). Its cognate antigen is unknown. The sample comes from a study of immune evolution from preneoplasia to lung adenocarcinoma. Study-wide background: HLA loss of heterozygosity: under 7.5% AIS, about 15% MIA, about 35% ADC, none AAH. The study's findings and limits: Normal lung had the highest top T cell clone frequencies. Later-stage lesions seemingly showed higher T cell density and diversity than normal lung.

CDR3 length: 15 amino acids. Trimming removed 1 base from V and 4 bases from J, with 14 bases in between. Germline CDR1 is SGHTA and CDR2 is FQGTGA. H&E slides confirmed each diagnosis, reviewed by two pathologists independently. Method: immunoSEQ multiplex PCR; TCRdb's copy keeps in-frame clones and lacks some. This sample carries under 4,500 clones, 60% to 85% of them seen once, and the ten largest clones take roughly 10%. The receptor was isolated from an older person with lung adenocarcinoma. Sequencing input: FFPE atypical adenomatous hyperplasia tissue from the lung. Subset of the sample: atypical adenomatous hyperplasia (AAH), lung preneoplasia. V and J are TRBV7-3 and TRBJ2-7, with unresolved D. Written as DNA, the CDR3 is TGTGCCAGCAGCTTAATAGCTGGTCTCGGTTACGAGCAGTACTTC. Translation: CASSLIAGLGYEQYF.